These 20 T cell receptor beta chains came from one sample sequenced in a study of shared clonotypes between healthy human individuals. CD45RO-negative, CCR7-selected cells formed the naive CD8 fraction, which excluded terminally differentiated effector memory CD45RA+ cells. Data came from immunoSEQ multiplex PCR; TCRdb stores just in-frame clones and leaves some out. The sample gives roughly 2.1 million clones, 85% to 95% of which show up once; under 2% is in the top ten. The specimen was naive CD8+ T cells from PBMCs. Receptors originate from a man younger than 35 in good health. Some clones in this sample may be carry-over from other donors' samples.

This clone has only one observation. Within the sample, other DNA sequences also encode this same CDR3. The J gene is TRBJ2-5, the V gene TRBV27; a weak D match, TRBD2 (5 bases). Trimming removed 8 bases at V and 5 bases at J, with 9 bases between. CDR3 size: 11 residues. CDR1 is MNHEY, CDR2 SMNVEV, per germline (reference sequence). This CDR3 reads CASRGSETQYF. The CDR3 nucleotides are TGTGCCAGCCGGGGTAGTGAGACCCAGTACTTC.

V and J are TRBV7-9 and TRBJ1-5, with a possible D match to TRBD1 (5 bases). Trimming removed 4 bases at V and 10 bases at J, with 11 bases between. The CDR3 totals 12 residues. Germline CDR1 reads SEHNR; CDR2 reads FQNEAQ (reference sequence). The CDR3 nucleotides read TGTGCCAGCAGCTCCGGGGCTAACCCCCAGCATTTT. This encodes CASSSGANPQHF.

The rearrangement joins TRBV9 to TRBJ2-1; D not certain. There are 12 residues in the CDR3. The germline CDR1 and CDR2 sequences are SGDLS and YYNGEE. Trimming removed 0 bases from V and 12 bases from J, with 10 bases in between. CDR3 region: CASSVDRDRQFF. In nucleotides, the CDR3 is TGTGCCAGCAGCGTAGATAGGGATCGGCAGTTCTTC.

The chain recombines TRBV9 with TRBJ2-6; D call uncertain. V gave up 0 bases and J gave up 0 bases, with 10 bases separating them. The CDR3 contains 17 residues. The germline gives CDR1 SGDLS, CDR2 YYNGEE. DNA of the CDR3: TGTGCCAGCAGCGTAGATGGCAGACCCTCTGGGGCCAACGTCCTGACTTTC. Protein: CASSVDGRPSGANVLTF. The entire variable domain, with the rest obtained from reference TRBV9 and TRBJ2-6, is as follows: DSGVTQTPKHLITATGQRVTLRCSPRSGDLSVYWYQQSLDQGLQFLIQYYNGEERAKGNILERFSAQQFPDLHSELNLSSLELGDSALYFCASSVDGRPSGANVLTFGAGSRLTVL.

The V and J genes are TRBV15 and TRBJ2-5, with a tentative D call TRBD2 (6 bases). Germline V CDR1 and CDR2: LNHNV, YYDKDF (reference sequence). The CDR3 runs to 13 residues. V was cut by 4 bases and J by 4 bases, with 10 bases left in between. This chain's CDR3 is CATSTTRGETQYF. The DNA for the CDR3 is TGTGCCACCAGCACGACTAGGGGAGAGACCCAGTACTTC.

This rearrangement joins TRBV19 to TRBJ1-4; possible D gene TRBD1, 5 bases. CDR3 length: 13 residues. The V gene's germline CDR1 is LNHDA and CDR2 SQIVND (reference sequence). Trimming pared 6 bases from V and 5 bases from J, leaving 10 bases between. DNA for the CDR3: TGTGCCAGTAGGCGGGGCTCAAATGAAAAACTGTTTTTT. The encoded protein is CASRRGSNEKLFF. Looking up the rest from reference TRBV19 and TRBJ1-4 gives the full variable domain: DGGITQSPKYLFRKEGQNVTLSCEQNLNHDAMYWYRQDPGQGLRLIYYSQIVNDFQKGDIAEGYSVSREKKESFPLTVTSAQKNPTAFYLCASRRGSNEKLFFGSGTQLSVL.

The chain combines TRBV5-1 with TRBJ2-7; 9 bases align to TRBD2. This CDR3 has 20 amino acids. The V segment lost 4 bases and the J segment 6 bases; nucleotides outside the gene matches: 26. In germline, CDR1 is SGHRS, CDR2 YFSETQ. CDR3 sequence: CASSLLTRTSVGGFLPEQYF. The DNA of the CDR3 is TGCGCCAGCAGCCTCCTGACTCGGACTAGCGTAGGGGGGTTTCTCCCCGAGCAGTACTTC.

CDR3 in amino acids: CASSLDGTGTNGYTF. CDR3 sequence (DNA): TGTGCCAGCAGTTTAGACGGGACAGGGACGAATGGCTACACCTTC. The rearrangement joins TRBV27 to TRBJ1-2; 9 nucleotides agree with TRBD1. The CDR3 extends over 15 amino acids. Germline CDR1 reads MNHEY; CDR2 reads SMNVEV (reference sequence). With V trimmed by 2 bases and J by 6 bases, 7 bases remained unmatched.

Here the CDR3 reads CASSLATGQGAREQYF. The CDR3 coding sequence is TGTGCCAGCAGCTTGGCCACAGGACAGGGGGCCAGGGAGCAGTACTTC. This rearrangement joins TRBV5-4 to TRBJ2-7; 11 bases agree with TRBD1. Trimming took 0 bases from V and 7 from J; bases not matched to a gene: 9. There are 16 residues in the CDR3. Germline V lookup: CDR1 SGHNT, CDR2 YYREEE (reference sequence).

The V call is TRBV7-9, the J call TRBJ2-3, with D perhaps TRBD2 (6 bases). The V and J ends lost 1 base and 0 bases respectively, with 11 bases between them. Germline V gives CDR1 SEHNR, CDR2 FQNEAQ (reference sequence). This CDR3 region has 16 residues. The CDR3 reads CASSLGLASSTDTQYF. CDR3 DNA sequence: TGTGCCAGCAGCTTAGGTCTAGCGTCTAGCACAGATACGCAGTATTTT. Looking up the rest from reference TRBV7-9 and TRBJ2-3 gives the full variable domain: DTGVSQNPRHKITKRGQNVTFRCDPISEHNRLYWYRQTLGQGPEFLTYFQNEAQLEKSRLLSDRFSAERPKGSFSTLEIQRTEQGDSAMYLCASSLGLASSTDTQYFGPGTRLTVL.

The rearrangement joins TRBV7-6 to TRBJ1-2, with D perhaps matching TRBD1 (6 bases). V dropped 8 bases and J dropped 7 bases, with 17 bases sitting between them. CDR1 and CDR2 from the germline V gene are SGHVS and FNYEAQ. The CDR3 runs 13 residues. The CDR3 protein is CASRAGVDGGYTF. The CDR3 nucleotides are TGTGCCAGCCGCGCAGGGGTCGATGGTGGCTACACCTTC.

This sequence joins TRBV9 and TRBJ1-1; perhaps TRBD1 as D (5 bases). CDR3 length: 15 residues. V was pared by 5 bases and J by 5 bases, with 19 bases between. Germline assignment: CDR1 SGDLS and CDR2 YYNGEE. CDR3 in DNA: TGTGCCAGCAGACCCGATGGGGCCACGGCGACTGAAGCTTTCTTT. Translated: CASRPDGATATEAFF. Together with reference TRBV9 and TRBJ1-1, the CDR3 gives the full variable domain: DSGVTQTPKHLITATGQRVTLRCSPRSGDLSVYWYQQSLDQGLQFLIQYYNGEERAKGNILERFSAQQFPDLHSELNLSSLELGDSALYFCASRPDGATATEAFFGQGTRLTVV.

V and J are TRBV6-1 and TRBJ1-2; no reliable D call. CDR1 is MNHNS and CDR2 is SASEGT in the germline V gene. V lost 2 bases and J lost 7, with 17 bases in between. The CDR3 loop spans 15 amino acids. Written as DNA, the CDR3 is TGTGCCAGCAGTGAAAGCATCCGGTCTTCTTCTGGCTACACCTTC. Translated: CASSESIRSSSGYTF.

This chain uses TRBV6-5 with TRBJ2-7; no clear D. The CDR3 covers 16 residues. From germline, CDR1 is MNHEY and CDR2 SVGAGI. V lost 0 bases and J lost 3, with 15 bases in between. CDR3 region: CASSYSDGTADYEQYF. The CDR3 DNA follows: TGTGCCAGCAGTTACTCCGACGGCACAGCAGACTACGAGCAGTACTTC.

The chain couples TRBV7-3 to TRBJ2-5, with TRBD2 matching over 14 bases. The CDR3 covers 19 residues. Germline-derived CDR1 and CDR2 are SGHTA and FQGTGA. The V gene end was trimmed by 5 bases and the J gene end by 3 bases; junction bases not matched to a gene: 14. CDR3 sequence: CASSPGLAGVPQREETQYF. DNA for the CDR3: TGTGCCAGCAGCCCGGGACTAGCGGGAGTCCCTCAGAGGGAAGAGACCCAGTACTTC.

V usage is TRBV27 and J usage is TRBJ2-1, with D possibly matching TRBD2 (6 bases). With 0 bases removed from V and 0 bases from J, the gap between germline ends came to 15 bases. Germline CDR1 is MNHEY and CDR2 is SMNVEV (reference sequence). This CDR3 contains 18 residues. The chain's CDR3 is CASSLSGWELASYNEQFF. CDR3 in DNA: TGTGCCAGCAGTTTATCGGGGTGGGAACTAGCCTCCTACAATGAGCAGTTCTTC.

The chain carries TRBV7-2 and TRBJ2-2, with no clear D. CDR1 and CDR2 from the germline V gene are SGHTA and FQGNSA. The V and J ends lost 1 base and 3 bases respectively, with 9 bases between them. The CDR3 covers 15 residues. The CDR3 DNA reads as TGTGCCAGCAGCTTAGGGGTTATGTACACCGGGGAGCTGTTTTTT. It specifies CASSLGVMYTGELFF. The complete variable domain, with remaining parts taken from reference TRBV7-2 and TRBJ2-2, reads GAGVSQSPSNKVTEKGKDVELRCDPISGHTALYWYRQSLGQGLEFLIYFQGNSAPDKSGLPSDRFSAERTGGSVSTLTIQRTQQEDSAVYLCASSLGVMYTGELFFGEGSRLTVL.

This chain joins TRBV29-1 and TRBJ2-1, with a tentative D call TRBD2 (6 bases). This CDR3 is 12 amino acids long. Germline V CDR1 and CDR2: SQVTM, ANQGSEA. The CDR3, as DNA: TGCGCTCCAGCGGGCCCACAGGATGAGCAGTTCTTC. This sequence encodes CAPAGPQDEQFF.

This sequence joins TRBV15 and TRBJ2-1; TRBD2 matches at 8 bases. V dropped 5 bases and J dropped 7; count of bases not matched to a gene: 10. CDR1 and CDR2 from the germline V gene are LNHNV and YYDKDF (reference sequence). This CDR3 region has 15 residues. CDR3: CATSYGRAVGNEQFF. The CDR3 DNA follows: TGTGCCACCAGCTACGGGAGGGCCGTAGGTAATGAGCAGTTCTTC.

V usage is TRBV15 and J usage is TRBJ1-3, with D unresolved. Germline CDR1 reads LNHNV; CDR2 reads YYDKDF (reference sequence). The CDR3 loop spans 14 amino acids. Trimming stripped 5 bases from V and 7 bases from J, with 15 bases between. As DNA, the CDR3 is TGTGCCACCAGCGCGGACGGAAGGCCCAACACCATATATTTT. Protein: CATSADGRPNTIYF.